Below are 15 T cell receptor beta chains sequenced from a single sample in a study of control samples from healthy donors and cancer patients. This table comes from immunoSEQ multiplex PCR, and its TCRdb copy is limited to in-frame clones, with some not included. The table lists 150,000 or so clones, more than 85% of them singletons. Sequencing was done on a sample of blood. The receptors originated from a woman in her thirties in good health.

The CDR3 DNA is TGTGCCAGCAGCCCCGTAGCGGGAGGAACAGATACGCAGTATTTT. It specifies CASSPVAGGTDTQYF. The chain couples TRBV7-3 to TRBJ2-3; 10 bases map to TRBD2. The trim removed 5 bases at V and 3 bases at J, leaving 5 bases unmatched. CDR1 and CDR2 from the germline V gene are SGHTA and FQGTGA. The CDR3 spans 15 residues.

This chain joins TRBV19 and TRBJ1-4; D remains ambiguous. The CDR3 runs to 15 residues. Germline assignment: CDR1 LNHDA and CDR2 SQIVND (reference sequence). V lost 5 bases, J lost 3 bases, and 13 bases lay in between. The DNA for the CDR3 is TGTGCCAGTAGTTCCCAGATAGGCGCTAATGAAAAACTGTTTTTT. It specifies CASSSQIGANEKLFF. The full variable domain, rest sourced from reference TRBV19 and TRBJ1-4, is DGGITQSPKYLFRKEGQNVTLSCEQNLNHDAMYWYRQDPGQGLRLIYYSQIVNDFQKGDIAEGYSVSREKKESFPLTVTSAQKNPTAFYLCASSSQIGANEKLFFGSGTQLSVL.

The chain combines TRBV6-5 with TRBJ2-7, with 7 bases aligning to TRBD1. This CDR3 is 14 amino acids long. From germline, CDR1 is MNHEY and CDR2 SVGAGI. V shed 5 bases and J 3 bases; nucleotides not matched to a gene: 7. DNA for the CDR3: TGTGCCAGCAGTCCATGGACAGGAATCTACGAGCAGTACTTC. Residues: CASSPWTGIYEQYF.

In nucleotides, the CDR3 is TGTGCCAGCAGTCGGGTGGCAGATACAAACACCATATATTTT. Amino acids: CASSRVADTNTIYF. This chain connects TRBV18 to TRBJ1-3; no reliable D call. The CDR3 runs 14 residues. The V end lost 8 bases, the J end lost 6 bases, and 17 bases lay between the germline ends. Germline CDR1 KGHSH, CDR2 LQKENI.

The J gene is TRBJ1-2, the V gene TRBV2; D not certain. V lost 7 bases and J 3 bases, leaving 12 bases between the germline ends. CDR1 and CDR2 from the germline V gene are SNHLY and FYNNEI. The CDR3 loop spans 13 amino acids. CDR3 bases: TGTGCCAGCATGGCGGGATCGGACTATGGCTACACCTTC. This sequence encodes CASMAGSDYGYTF.

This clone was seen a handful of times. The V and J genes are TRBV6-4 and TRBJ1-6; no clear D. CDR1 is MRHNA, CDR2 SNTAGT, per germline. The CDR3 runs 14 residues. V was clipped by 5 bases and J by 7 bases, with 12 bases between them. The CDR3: CASSPGPINSPLHF. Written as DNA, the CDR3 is TGTGCCAGCAGTCCCGGGCCTATAAATTCACCCCTCCACTTT.

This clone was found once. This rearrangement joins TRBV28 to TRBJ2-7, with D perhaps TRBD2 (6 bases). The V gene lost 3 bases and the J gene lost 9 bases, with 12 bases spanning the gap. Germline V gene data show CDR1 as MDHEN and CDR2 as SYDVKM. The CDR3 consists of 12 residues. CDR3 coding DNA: TGTGCCAGCAGTTTTCGGCAGGGAGGGCAGTACTTC. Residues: CASSFRQGGQYF. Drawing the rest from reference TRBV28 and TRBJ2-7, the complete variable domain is DVKVTQSSRYLVKRTGEKVFLECVQDMDHENMFWYRQDPGLGLRLIYFSYDVKMKEKGDIPEGYSVSREKKERFSLILESASTNQTSMYLCASSFRQGGQYFGPGTRLTVT.

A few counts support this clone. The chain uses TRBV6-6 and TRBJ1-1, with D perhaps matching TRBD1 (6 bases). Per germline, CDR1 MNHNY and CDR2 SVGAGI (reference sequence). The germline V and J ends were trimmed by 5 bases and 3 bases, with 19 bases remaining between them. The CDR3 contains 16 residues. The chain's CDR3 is CASSTPGGGPDTEAFF. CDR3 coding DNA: TGTGCCAGCAGTACTCCCGGTGGGGGGCCCGACACTGAAGCTTTCTTT.

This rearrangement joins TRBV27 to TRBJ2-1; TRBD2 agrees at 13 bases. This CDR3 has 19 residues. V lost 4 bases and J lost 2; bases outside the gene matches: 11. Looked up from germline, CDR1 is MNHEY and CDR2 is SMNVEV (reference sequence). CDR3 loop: CASSSKRTSGSSAYNEQFF. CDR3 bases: TGTGCCAGCAGTTCGAAGCGGACTAGCGGGAGTTCGGCCTACAATGAGCAGTTCTTC.

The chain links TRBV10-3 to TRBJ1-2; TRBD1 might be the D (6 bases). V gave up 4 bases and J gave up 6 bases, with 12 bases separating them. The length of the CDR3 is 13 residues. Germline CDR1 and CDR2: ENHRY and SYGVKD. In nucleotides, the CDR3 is TGTGCCATCAGTGGTCTGGGGGGCGATGGCTACACCTTC. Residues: CAISGLGGDGYTF.

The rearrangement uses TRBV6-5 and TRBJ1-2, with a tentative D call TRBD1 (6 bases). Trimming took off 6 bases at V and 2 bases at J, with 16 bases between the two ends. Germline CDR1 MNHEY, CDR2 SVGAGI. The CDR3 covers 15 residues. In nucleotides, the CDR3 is TGTGCCAGCAGCTTGGTGACAGGTGCGAACTATGGCTACACCTTC. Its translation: CASSLVTGANYGYTF.

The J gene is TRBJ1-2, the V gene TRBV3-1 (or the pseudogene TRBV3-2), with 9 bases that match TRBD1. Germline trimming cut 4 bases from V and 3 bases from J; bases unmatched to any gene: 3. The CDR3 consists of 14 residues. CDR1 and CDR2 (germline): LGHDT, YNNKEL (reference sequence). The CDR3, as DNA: TGTGCCAGCAGCCCCGGGACAGGGTACTATGGCTACACCTTC. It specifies CASSPGTGYYGYTF.

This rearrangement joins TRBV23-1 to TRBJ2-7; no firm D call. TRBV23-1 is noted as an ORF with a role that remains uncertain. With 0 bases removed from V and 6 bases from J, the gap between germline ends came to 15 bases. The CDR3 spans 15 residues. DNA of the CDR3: TGCGCCAGCAGTCAATCTCAAAGGGTTGCTACCGAGCAGTACTTC. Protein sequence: CASSQSQRVATEQYF.

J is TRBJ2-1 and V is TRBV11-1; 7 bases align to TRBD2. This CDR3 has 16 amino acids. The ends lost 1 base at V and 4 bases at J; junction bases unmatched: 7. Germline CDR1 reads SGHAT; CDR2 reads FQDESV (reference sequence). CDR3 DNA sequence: TGTGCCAGCAGCTTAGGGATAGCGGGCTCTTACAATGAGCAGTTCTTC. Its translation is CASSLGIAGSYNEQFF.

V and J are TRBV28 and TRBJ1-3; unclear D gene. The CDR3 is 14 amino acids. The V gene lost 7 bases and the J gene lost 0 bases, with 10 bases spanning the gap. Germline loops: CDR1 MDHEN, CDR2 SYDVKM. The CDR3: CASMASNSGNTIYF. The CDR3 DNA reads TGTGCCAGCATGGCCAGTAACTCTGGAAACACCATATATTTT.